Below, 8 T cell receptor beta chains from the same sample are listed, as sequenced in a study of identifying expanded T cells in peripheral blood. The assay was immunoSEQ multiplex PCR, and TCRdb's table has in-frame clones only and misses some. The sample records about 74,000 clones, 80% to 90% being singletons. The sample consisted of blood. Source of these receptors: a person between 18 and 75 years old in good health.

The chain combines TRBV18 with TRBJ1-1, with D perhaps TRBD1 (6 bases). Trimming removed 3 bases at V and 3 bases at J, with 11 bases between. The germline gives CDR1 KGHSH, CDR2 LQKENI. The CDR3 is made up of 14 amino acids. CDR3 bases: TGTGCCAGCTCACCCGGGGGGGCTTACACTGAAGCTTTCTTT. Translation: CASSPGGAYTEAFF. The full variable domain, in which reference TRBV18 and TRBJ1-1 provide the parts outside the CDR3, is NAGVMQNPRHLVRRRGQEARLRCSPMKGHSHVYWYRQLPEEGLKFMVYLQKENIIDESGMPKERFSAEFPKEGPSILRIQQVVRGDSAAYFCASSPGGAYTEAFFGQGTRLTVV.

V gene TRBV5-6 combines with J gene TRBJ2-7; no definite D call. The germline CDR1 and CDR2 sequences are SGHDT and YYEEEE. This CDR3 is 14 amino acids long. Trimming shortened V by 0 bases and J by 1 base, and 8 bases separated the two germline ends. The CDR3 region has the DNA TGTGCCAGCAGCTTGGATGACGTTTCCTACGAGCAGTACTTC. It yields the protein CASSLDDVSYEQYF.

This clone was seen a single time. Here the CDR3 reads CASSGGSVSYNEQFF. The CDR3 coding sequence is TGTGCCAGCAGCGGCGGGAGCGTCTCCTACAATGAGCAGTTCTTC. This rearrangement joins TRBV21-1 to TRBJ2-1; the D call in the table, TRBD2, was not verified against the DNA. TRBV21-1 is annotated as a pseudogene. The CDR3 sequence is 15 residues long.

The chain has TRBV7-6 and TRBJ2-1; 10 nucleotides align to TRBD2. Germline loops: CDR1 SGHVS, CDR2 FNYEAQ. The V segment lost 6 bases and the J segment 4 bases; nucleotides outside the gene matches: 6. This CDR3 has 15 residues. The CDR3 reads CASSPSGSLYNEQFF. The CDR3 coding sequence is TGTGCCAGCAGTCCTAGCGGGAGTTTGTACAATGAGCAGTTCTTC.

This clone was counted between two and nine times. This chain links TRBV19 with TRBJ2-7; D might be TRBD1 or TRBD2, each matching 6 bases. Trimming removed 3 bases at V and 0 bases at J, with 12 bases between. Germline CDR1 is LNHDA and CDR2 is SQIVND (reference sequence). The CDR3 loop spans 15 amino acids. The CDR3 nucleotides are TGTGCCAGTAGTATGGGGGGCCCTCGCTCCTACGAGCAGTACTTC. It specifies CASSMGGPRSYEQYF. Full variable domain (remainder filled in from reference TRBV19 and TRBJ2-7): DGGITQSPKYLFRKEGQNVTLSCEQNLNHDAMYWYRQDPGQGLRLIYYSQIVNDFQKGDIAEGYSVSREKKESFPLTVTSAQKNPTAFYLCASSMGGPRSYEQYFGPGTRLTVT.

The chain combines TRBV2 with TRBJ1-1, with 9 bases aligning to TRBD1. The V gene's germline CDR1 is SNHLY and CDR2 FYNNEI. The CDR3 is 15 amino acids. Trimming removed 6 bases from V and 1 base from J; junction bases left unmatched: 6. For the CDR3, the DNA is TGTGCCAGCAGCGGACAGGGGATATCGAACACTGAAGCTTTCTTT. Translation: CASSGQGISNTEAFF.

The chain has TRBV25-1 and TRBJ2-5; D is tentatively TRBD1 or TRBD2 (5 bases each). The CDR3 has 16 residues. The germline V gene has CDR1 MGHDK and CDR2 SYGVNS. Between the trimmed V and J ends, which lost 4 bases and 5 bases, there was a span of 20 bases. The CDR3 nucleotides are TGTGCCAGCAGTGCCTATAAGGGGCGCAGAGGGGAGACCCAGTACTTC. Its protein product is CASSAYKGRRGETQYF.

The CDR3 region is CSVVGEIGYEQYF. The CDR3 DNA sequence: TGCAGCGTTGTGGGGGAAATAGGCTACGAGCAGTACTTC. V is TRBV29-1 and J is TRBJ2-7; either TRBD1 or TRBD2 may fit D (5 bases each). Germline CDR1 reads SQVTM; CDR2 reads ANQGSEA. Trimming removed 4 bases from V and 3 bases from J, with 13 bases in between. This CDR3 spans 13 amino acids.